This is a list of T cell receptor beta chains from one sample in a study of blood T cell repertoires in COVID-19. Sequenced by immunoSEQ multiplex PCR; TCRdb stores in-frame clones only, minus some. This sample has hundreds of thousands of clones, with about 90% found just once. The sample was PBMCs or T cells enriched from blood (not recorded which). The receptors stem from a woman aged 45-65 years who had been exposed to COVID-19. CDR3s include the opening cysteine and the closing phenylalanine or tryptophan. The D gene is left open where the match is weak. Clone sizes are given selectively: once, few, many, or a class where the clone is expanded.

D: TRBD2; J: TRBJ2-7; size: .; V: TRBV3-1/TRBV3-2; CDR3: CASSRSMAGGPEMVEQYF; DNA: TGTGCCAGCAGCCGGTCCATGGCGGGGGGGCCGGAAATGGTCGAGCAGTACTTC
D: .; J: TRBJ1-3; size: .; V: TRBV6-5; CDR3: CASSYGGGNTIYF; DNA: TGTGCCAGCAGTTACGGAGGTGGAAACACCATATATTTT
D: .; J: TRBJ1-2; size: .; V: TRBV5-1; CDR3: CASSPGDYGYTF; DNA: TGCGCCAGCTCGCCGGGGGACTATGGCTACACCTTC
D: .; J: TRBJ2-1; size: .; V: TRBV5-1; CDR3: CASSLTVTGNEQFF; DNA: TGCGCCAGCAGCTTGACTGTCACGGGGAATGAGCAGTTCTTC
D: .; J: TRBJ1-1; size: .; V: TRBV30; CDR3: CACVGVVANTEAFF; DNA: TGTGCCTGTGTGGGAGTGGTCGCTAACACTGAAGCTTTCTTT
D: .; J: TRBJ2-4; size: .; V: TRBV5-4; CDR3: CASSPKGGQAKNIQYF; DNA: TGTGCCAGCAGCCCCAAGGGGGGGCAAGCCAAAAACATTCAGTACTTC
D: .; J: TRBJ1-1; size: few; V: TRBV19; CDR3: CASSNKPETREAFF; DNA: TGTGCCAGTAGTAACAAACCGGAGACAAGGGAGGCTTTCTTT
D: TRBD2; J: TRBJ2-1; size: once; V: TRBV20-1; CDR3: CSASPSGETQFF; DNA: TGCAGTGCTAGTCCTAGCGGGGAAACTCAGTTCTTC
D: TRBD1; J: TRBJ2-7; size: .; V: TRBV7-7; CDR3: CASSSGTGLMEQYF; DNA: TGTGCTAGCAGCTCCGGGACAGGGTTGATGGAGCAGTACTTC
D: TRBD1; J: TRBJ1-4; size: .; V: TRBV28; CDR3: CASSTPTGTVYF; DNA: TGTGCCAGCAGTACCCCGACCGGGACAGTATATTTT
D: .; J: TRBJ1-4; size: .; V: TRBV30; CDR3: CAWSGNRVNEKLFF; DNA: TGTGCCTGGAGTGGAAACAGGGTAAATGAAAAACTGTTTTTT
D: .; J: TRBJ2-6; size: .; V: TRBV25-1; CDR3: CASSDGSGSGANVLTF; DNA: TGTGCCAGCAGTGATGGATCCGGGTCTGGGGCCAACGTCCTGACTTTC
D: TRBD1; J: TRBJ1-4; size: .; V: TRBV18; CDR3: CASSPTGQGQNEKLFF; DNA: TGTGCCAGCTCACCAACGGGACAGGGTCAAAATGAAAAACTGTTTTTT
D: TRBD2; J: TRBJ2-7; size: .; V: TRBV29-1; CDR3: CSVEEESGGYEQYF; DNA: TGCAGCGTTGAGGAAGAAAGCGGGGGTTACGAGCAGTACTTC
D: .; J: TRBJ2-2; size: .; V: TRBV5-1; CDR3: CASSSPDTGELFF; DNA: TGCGCCAGCAGTTCCCCCGACACCGGGGAGCTGTTTTTT
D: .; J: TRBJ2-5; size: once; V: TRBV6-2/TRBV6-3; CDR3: CASSYSTPATQYF; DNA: TGTGCCAGCAGTTACTCGACTCCGGCGACCCAGTACTTC
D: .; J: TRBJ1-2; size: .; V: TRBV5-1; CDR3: CASSLGPGDIYGYTF; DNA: TGCGCCAGCAGCTTAGGCCCAGGGGATATCTATGGCTACACCTTC
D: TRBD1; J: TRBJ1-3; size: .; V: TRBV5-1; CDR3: CASSPLTGAGNTIYF; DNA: TGCGCCAGCAGCCCTTTGACAGGGGCTGGAAACACCATATATTTT
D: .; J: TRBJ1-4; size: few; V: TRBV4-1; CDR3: CASSHDRTTNEKLFF; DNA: TGCGCCAGCAGCCATGACAGGACAACTAATGAAAAACTGTTTTTT
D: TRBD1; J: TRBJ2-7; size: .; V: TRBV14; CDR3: CASSPRDRGLREQYF; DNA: TGTGCCAGCAGCCCCCGGGACAGGGGCCTTAGAGAGCAGTACTTC
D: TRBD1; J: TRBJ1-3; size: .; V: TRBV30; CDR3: CAWNGVWDSEFSGNTIYF; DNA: TGTGCCTGGAACGGGGTTTGGGACAGCGAATTCTCTGGAAACACCATATATTTT
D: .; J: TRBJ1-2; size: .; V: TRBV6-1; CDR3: CASSDPGTSYGYTF; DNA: TGTGCCAGCAGTGACCCAGGAACCTCCTATGGCTACACCTTC